These 8 T cell receptor beta chains were all obtained from the same sample, sequenced in a study of low-dose radiotherapy and immunotherapy resistance in tumors. First-strand cDNA used TRAV- and TRBV-specific primers, covering alpha and beta chains. PCR amplification of the TCRs was performed with Phusion for approximately 20 PCR cycles, and it relied on a constant-region primer together with a V-primer adapter. MiXCR, run by TCRdb on the reads, gives a single entry per CDR3 protein. The sample shows more than 45,000 distinct CDR3 sequences, under 30% of them seen only once. The time point: before trial treatment. Material: PBMCs, obtained before treatment. All receptors derive from a male donor with prostate cancer.

This clonotype was seen ten or more times. The V gene is TRBV29-1, the J gene TRBJ2-3; D unclear. The CDR3 is 13 residues long. The germline V and J ends were trimmed by 0 bases and 4 bases, with 8 bases remaining between them. Germline CDR1 is SQVTM and CDR2 is ANQGSEA. The CDR3: CSVEDPVSDTQYF. CDR3 coding DNA: TGCAGCGTTGAAGATCCCGTGTCAGATACGCAGTATTTT.

This clonotype was found many times. V is TRBV12-3 or TRBV12-4 and J is TRBJ2-5; TRBD2 aligns across 14 bases. The CDR3 spans 16 residues. Trimming cost V 5 bases and J 5 bases; bases outside gene matches: 7. This chain's CDR3 is CASSRLAGGGLETQYF. Here the CDR3 DNA reads TGTGCCAGCAGTCGACTAGCGGGAGGGGGGTTGGAGACCCAGTACTTC.

This clonotype was recorded only once. The V gene is TRBV6-1, the J gene TRBJ2-2, with 12 bases fitting TRBD2. The CDR3 is 16 amino acids. From germline, CDR1 is MNHNS and CDR2 SASEGT. Unmatched junction bases numbered 2, after V lost 4 bases and J lost 2 bases. Here the CDR3 reads CASSGLAGVNTGELFF. CDR3 nucleotides: TGTGCCAGCAGTGGACTAGCGGGAGTAAACACCGGGGAGCTGTTTTTT.

This clonotype was seen repeatedly, ten times or more. The gene calls are TRBV29-1 and TRBJ2-7, with D possibly called TRBD1 or TRBD2 (5 bases each). The CDR3 has 12 amino acids. Germline V gene sequence: CDR1 SQVTM, CDR2 ANQGSEA. V was trimmed by 4 bases and J by 6 bases, leaving 13 bases between them. The CDR3 region is CSVVPPGGEQYF. The CDR3, as DNA: TGCAGCGTTGTGCCTCCTGGGGGCGAGCAGTACTTC.

This clonotype appeared many times. The chain carries TRBV12-3 or TRBV12-4 and TRBJ2-7; 11 bases align to TRBD1. V shed 6 bases and J 2 bases; nucleotides not matched to a gene: 3. The CDR3 loop spans 14 amino acids. CDR3 bases: TGTGCCAGCAGGGGGACAGGGGGTACCTACGAGCAGTACTTC. It yields the protein CASRGTGGTYEQYF.

The table lists this clonotype with many counts. The rearrangement uses TRBV5-5 and TRBJ1-5; D not certain. Germline assignment: CDR1 SGHKS and CDR2 YYEKEE (reference sequence). V was shortened by 4 bases and J by 7 bases, with 18 bases between the two germline ends. This CDR3 spans 15 amino acids. The CDR3 sequence is CASSLGMGFGQPQHF. CDR3 coding DNA: TGTGCCAGCAGCCTGGGGATGGGGTTTGGGCAGCCCCAGCATTTT.

This clonotype occurred many times. The gene calls are TRBV4-2 and TRBJ2-1, with 9 bases matching TRBD1. This CDR3 contains 14 residues. Looked up from germline, CDR1 is LGHNA and CDR2 is YNFKEQ. Germline trimming cut 8 bases from V and 6 bases from J; bases unmatched to any gene: 8. This CDR3 reads CASVPGQGSNEQFF. The CDR3 DNA reads TGTGCCAGCGTTCCGGGACAGGGCTCCAATGAGCAGTTCTTC.

This clonotype showed up many times. The chain recombines TRBV24-1 with TRBJ2-5, with D perhaps matching TRBD2 (6 bases). V was shortened by 3 bases and J by 2 bases, with 21 bases between the two germline ends. The CDR3 has 18 amino acids. CDR1 KGHDR and CDR2 SFDVKD come from the germline V gene. The CDR3 DNA reads TGTGCCACCAGTGATCCCGCGGAGTCGGGGACTCGACAAGAGACCCAGTACTTC. This codes for CATSDPAESGTRQETQYF.